Sequencing of this TCR beta chain was carried out in a study of T-cell memory formation after mild COVID-19. Study-wide context: Each donor largely had its own TCR clusters. Findings and caveats of the study: A second wave of clones peaked on day 37, and their SARS-CoV-2 specificity went unconfirmed. Several responding clones turned up in pre-infection memory, indicating that cross-reactive memory may have taken part. Among clones contracting day 15 to 85, CD4/CD8 was balanced, whereas later expanders leaned CD4+.

Comment on this clonotype: What it binds is not known.

Per the germline V gene, CDR1 is MNHEY and CDR2 is SVGAGI. This CDR3 region has 14 residues. Trimming took 6 bases from V and 5 from J; bases not matched to a gene: 9. Each CDR3 protein is one row after TCRdb ran MiXCR on the 5' RACE reads. The sample carries about 360,000 distinct CDR3 sequences, around 15% recorded once. V is TRBV6-5 and J is TRBJ2-7; 8 bases line up with TRBD2. Sequencing used PBMCs or a T cell subset sorted from them (not recorded which). This sequence originates from a man aged 18 to 35 who had mild COVID-19 (a few samples of this study predate the infection). Cell type and time point are not known. The CDR3 DNA sequence: TGTGCCAGCAGCCCAGCGGGAGATGTCAACGAGCAGTACTTC. This sequence encodes CASSPAGDVNEQYF.